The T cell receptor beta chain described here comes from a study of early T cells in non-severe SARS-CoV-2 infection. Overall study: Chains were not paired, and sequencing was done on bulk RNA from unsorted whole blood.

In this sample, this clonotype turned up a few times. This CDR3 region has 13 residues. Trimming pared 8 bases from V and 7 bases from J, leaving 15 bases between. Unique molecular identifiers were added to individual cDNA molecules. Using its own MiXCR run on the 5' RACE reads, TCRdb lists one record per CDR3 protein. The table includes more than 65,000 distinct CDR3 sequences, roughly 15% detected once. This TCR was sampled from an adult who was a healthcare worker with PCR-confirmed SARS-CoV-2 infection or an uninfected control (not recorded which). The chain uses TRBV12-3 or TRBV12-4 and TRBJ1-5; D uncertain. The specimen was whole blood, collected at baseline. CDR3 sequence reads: CASSLGRGQPQHF. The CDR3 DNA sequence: TGTGCCAGCTCCCTCGGGCGAGGGCAGCCCCAGCATTTT.